A single sample gave rise to the 23 T cell receptor beta chains below, sequenced in a study of shared clonotypes between healthy human individuals (dated by TCRdb to the early 2020s). The library was prepared using the immunoSEQ multiplex PCR assay. The immuneACCESS repertoire file appears here via TCRdb, limited to in-frame rearrangements. These files lack a portion of the clones; in checked studies, under half of the deficit traces to unresolved V genes, and the cause of the others is not known. For this sample there are 2 million to 2.5 million clones; about 94% appear just once. The top ten hold less than 0.15% of the sample. Material: naive CD4+ T cells sorted from blood. The cell subset or site tag for this specimen amounts to: CD45RA+ positively selected. These receptors came from a young man in good health.

This rearrangement joins TRBV19 to TRBJ2-3; D is possibly TRBD2 (6 bases). CDR3 length: 17 amino acids. Germline CDR1 LNHDA, CDR2 SQIVND (reference sequence). Deletions cut 5 bases from V and 3 bases from J, with 21 bases between. This CDR3 is CASSFDPGTAKTDTQYF. CDR3 nucleotide sequence: TGTGCCAGTAGTTTTGACCCCGGGACTGCTAAGACAGATACGCAGTATTTT.

The V gene is TRBV18, the J gene TRBJ2-7, with unresolved D. Looked up from germline, CDR1 is KGHSH and CDR2 is LQKENI. The CDR3 has 12 amino acids. Trimming removed 4 bases at V and 4 bases at J, with 8 bases between. The CDR3 DNA is TGTGCCAGCTCACAAAGTGTGTACGAGCAGTACTTC. The encoded protein is CASSQSVYEQYF.

V is TRBV6-1 and J is TRBJ1-2; 11 nucleotides align to TRBD1. With 5 bases clipped from V and 8 bases from J, the junction kept 7 bases outside the gene matches. The CDR3 consists of 14 residues. Germline V gives CDR1 MNHNS, CDR2 SASEGT. DNA for the CDR3: TGTGCCAGCAGTAGTTCTGGACAGGGGGCCGGCTACACCTTC. It yields the protein CASSSSGQGAGYTF.

The genes are TRBV6-5 and TRBJ1-1, with a tentative D call TRBD1 (6 bases). V lost 4 bases and J lost 1, with 16 bases in between. Germline V CDR1 and CDR2: MNHEY, SVGAGI. The CDR3 sequence is 16 residues long. CDR3 loop: CASSWWGRDKNTEAFF. For the CDR3, the DNA is TGTGCCAGCAGTTGGTGGGGCCGGGACAAGAACACTGAAGCTTTCTTT.

V is TRBV6-1 and J is TRBJ1-5; D is perhaps TRBD1 (5 bases). The CDR3 sequence is 15 residues long. Germline V lookup: CDR1 MNHNS, CDR2 SASEGT. V was trimmed by 2 bases and J by 5 bases, leaving 13 bases between them. The CDR3 DNA is TGTGCCAGCAGTGAAAGTGACAGAAACCATCAGCCCCAGCATTTT. Translation: CASSESDRNHQPQHF.

V is TRBV5-4 and J is TRBJ1-3; a possible D gene is TRBD1 (6 bases). Per the germline V gene, CDR1 is SGHNT and CDR2 is YYREEE (reference sequence). V dropped 4 bases and J dropped 0 bases, with 11 bases sitting between them. This CDR3 contains 15 residues. The CDR3 reads CASSEGGASGNTIYF. CDR3 bases: TGTGCCAGCAGCGAGGGGGGGGCCTCTGGAAACACCATATATTTT.

This chain uses TRBV6-5 with TRBJ2-1; D remains unclear. V lost 5 bases to trimming and J lost 8 bases, with 19 bases between them. CDR3 length: 15 amino acids. Germline CDR1 is MNHEY and CDR2 is SVGAGI. The CDR3 here is CASSRYVSANDEQFF. The CDR3, as DNA: TGTGCCAGCAGTAGGTACGTGTCAGCGAACGATGAGCAGTTCTTC.

The V and J genes are TRBV6-1 and TRBJ2-2, with 7 bases aligning to TRBD1. Germline lookup yields CDR1 MNHNS and CDR2 SASEGT. The junction had 6 bases not matched to a gene; V was cut back by 9 bases and J by 2 bases. This CDR3 contains 14 residues. CDR3 in amino acids: CASLGQRNTGELFF. The CDR3 DNA follows: TGTGCCAGTTTGGGACAGCGCAACACCGGGGAGCTGTTTTTT.

This clone turned up a few times. The J gene is TRBJ1-6, the V gene TRBV10-1, with D possibly TRBD1 on 5 matching bases. The length of the CDR3 is 13 residues. Trimming removed 0 bases from V and 11 bases from J, with 8 bases in between. Germline V gives CDR1 WNHNN, CDR2 SYGVQD (reference sequence). DNA for the CDR3: TGCGCCAGCAGTGAGTCTAGGGGAACACCCCTCCACTTT. The encoded protein is CASSESRGTPLHF.

The chain recombines TRBV14 with TRBJ1-5, with D possibly matching TRBD1 (5 bases). There are 14 residues in the CDR3. Germline-derived CDR1 and CDR2 are SGHDN and FVKESK. V gave up 3 bases and J gave up 7 bases, with 13 bases separating them. The CDR3 region is CASSQQGPGQPQHF. CDR3 in DNA: TGTGCCAGCAGCCAGCAGGGACCGGGCCAGCCCCAGCATTTT.

This clone was seen a single time. As DNA, the CDR3 is TGTGCCAGCTCACCACCTACAGGGTTGGCTGAAGCTTTCTTT. It translates to CASSPPTGLAEAFF. This chain links TRBV18 with TRBJ1-1; tentatively, D is TRBD1 (6 bases). The V end lost 0 bases, the J end lost 6 bases, and 11 bases lay between the germline ends. Germline CDR1 and CDR2: KGHSH and LQKENI. The CDR3 is 14 amino acids.

Points on this clone: This sample also contains other DNA sequences that code for the same CDR3. CDR3: CASSPGAGNTEAFF. The CDR3 bases are TGTGCCAGCAGCCCCGGAGCAGGGAACACTGAAGCTTTCTTT. This chain joins TRBV5-4 and TRBJ1-1; D is undetermined. Trimming took 4 bases from V and 1 from J, leaving 11 bases between them. The CDR3 consists of 14 residues. The V gene's germline CDR1 is SGHNT and CDR2 YYREEE (reference sequence).

V gene TRBV25-1 combines with J gene TRBJ1-4; TRBD1 is a possible D gene (5 bases). The V end was cut by 4 bases, the J end by 10 bases, with 19 bases between. Per the germline V gene, CDR1 is MGHDK and CDR2 is SYGVNS. The CDR3 covers 15 residues. Here the CDR3 DNA reads TGTGCCAGCAGTGTGGTCGGGGGAGGGTCCGGAAAACTGTTTTTT. Translating gives CASSVVGGGSGKLFF.

This clone appeared a single time. This chain links TRBV10-3 with TRBJ1-3; weak D call: TRBD1 (6 bases). The CDR3 length is 16 residues. CDR1 ENHRY and CDR2 SYGVKD come from the germline V gene. V dropped 6 bases and J dropped 0 bases, with 15 bases sitting between them. Written as DNA, the CDR3 is TGTGCCATCAGCCCCGGGACACTTAGCTCTGGAAACACCATATATTTT. Amino acids: CAISPGTLSSGNTIYF.

The chain uses TRBV18 and TRBJ1-6; D gene unclear. Trimming removed 3 bases at V and 9 bases at J, with 12 bases between. CDR1 is KGHSH, CDR2 LQKENI, per germline. The CDR3 contains 14 residues. CDR3 nucleotide sequence: TGTGCCAGCTCACCCTCAATAGGCGGTTCACCCCTCCACTTT. This gives the protein CASSPSIGGSPLHF.

The chain couples TRBV7-2 to TRBJ1-5; D perhaps matches TRBD1 (6 bases). Trimming removed 5 bases from V and 1 base from J, with 12 bases in between. The germline CDR1 and CDR2 sequences are SGHTA and FQGNSA. The CDR3 sequence is 15 residues long. For the CDR3, the DNA is TGTGCCAGCAGCACTGGGGGGGGCAGCAATCAGCCCCAGCATTTT. Translated, it gives CASSTGGGSNQPQHF.

The CDR3 here is CASSENEDIQYF. The CDR3 region has the DNA TGTGCCAGCAGTGAAAATGAAGACATTCAGTACTTC. The rearrangement links TRBV2 to TRBJ2-4; no firm D call. V lost 2 bases, J lost 8 bases, and 7 bases lay in between. CDR3 size: 12 residues. CDR1 SNHLY and CDR2 FYNNEI come from the germline V gene.

The rearrangement links TRBV7-2 to TRBJ2-7; 10 bases line up with TRBD1. The germline V gene encodes CDR1 SGHTA and CDR2 FQGNSA. The CDR3 sequence is 15 residues long. J was trimmed by 3 bases and V by 0 bases; bases with no gene match: 2. The CDR3 spells CASSLAGTGDYEQYF. CDR3 coding DNA: TGTGCCAGCAGCTTAGCTGGGACAGGGGACTACGAGCAGTACTTC.

The genes are TRBV6-6 and TRBJ1-4, with unresolved D. Germline values: CDR1 MNHNY, CDR2 SVGAGI (reference sequence). The length of the CDR3 is 15 residues. Trimming stripped 4 bases from V and 3 bases from J, with 12 bases between. Written as DNA, the CDR3 is TGTGCCAGCAGTTTAGTCGGCGGAGCTAATGAAAAACTGTTTTTT. Translated: CASSLVGGANEKLFF.

The rearrangement joins TRBV15 to TRBJ2-1; 9 nucleotides agree with TRBD2. The trim removed 3 bases at V and 1 base at J, leaving 10 bases unmatched. The CDR3 consists of 18 residues. CDR1 LNHNV and CDR2 YYDKDF come from the germline V gene (reference sequence). The CDR3 protein is CATSSHSGGGNSYNEQFF. The CDR3, as DNA: TGTGCCACCAGCAGCCATAGCGGGGGAGGGAATTCCTACAATGAGCAGTTCTTC. The whole variable domain, remainder taken from reference TRBV15 and TRBJ2-1, is DAMVIQNPRYQVTQFGKPVTLSCSQTLNHNVMYWYQQKSSQAPKLLFHYYDKDFNNEADTPDNFQSRRPNTSFCFLDIRSPGLGDTAMYLCATSSHSGGGNSYNEQFFGPGTRLTVL.

The rearrangement links TRBV2 to TRBJ2-7; 10 bases match TRBD2. J lost 0 bases, V lost 5 bases, and 7 bases had no gene match. Germline loops: CDR1 SNHLY, CDR2 FYNNEI. The length of the CDR3 is 16 residues. The CDR3 region is CASSPGTSASSYEQYF. CDR3 sequence (DNA): TGTGCCAGCAGTCCTGGGACTAGCGCGAGCTCCTACGAGCAGTACTTC. Variable domain in full (rest from reference TRBV2 and TRBJ2-7): EPEVTQTPSHQVTQMGQEVILRCVPISNHLYFYWYRQILGQKVEFLVSFYNNEISEKSEIFDDQFSVERPDGSNFTLKIRSTKLEDSAMYFCASSPGTSASSYEQYFGPGTRLTVT.

In its sample, this clone was seen once. The rearrangement uses TRBV2 and TRBJ2-7, with 7 bases that match TRBD1. The length of the CDR3 is 18 residues. Germline values: CDR1 SNHLY, CDR2 FYNNEI. V trimming: 3 bases; J trimming: 4 bases; junction bases outside the gene matches: 18. The CDR3 DNA reads as TGTGCCAGCAGTGAGATAAGGACAGGTTTTAGCCGCCGATACGAGCAGTACTTC. The encoded protein is CASSEIRTGFSRRYEQYF.

The rearrangement joins TRBV4-3 to TRBJ2-7; tentatively, D is TRBD1 (6 bases). V was trimmed by 1 base and J by 3 bases, leaving 13 bases between them. Germline CDR1 reads LGHNA; CDR2 reads YSLEER. The CDR3 consists of 15 residues. For the CDR3, the DNA is TGCGCCAGCAGCCAAGGAGCTTTAGGGGGCTACGAGCAGTACTTC. Residues: CASSQGALGGYEQYF.